This TCR beta chain was identified during a study of T-cell memory formation after mild COVID-19. The overall study: Largely, TCR clusters stayed within a single donor.

The table lists this clonotype with a few counts. The CDR3 loop spans 16 amino acids. The V gene's germline CDR1 is SGDLS and CDR2 YYNGEE. The V gene lost 2 bases and the J gene lost 0 bases, with 15 bases spanning the gap. One entry per CDR3 protein, called by TCRdb with MiXCR from the 5' RACE reads. The table records under 550,000 distinct CDR3 sequences, about 18% of them present only once. The TCR originated in an adult woman who had mild COVID-19 (a few samples of this study predate the infection). Cell type and time point are not known. The chain carries TRBV9 and TRBJ2-7; perhaps TRBD2 as D (7 bases). Sample: PBMCs or a T cell subset sorted from them (not recorded which). The CDR3 coding sequence is TGTGCCAGCAGCGTTACGGGGGGCTCGAGCTCCTACGAGCAGTACTTC. Translated, it gives CASSVTGGSSSYEQYF. Looking up the rest from reference TRBV9 and TRBJ2-7 gives the full variable domain: DSGVTQTPKHLITATGQRVTLRCSPRSGDLSVYWYQQSLDQGLQFLIQYYNGEERAKGNILERFSAQQFPDLHSELNLSSLELGDSALYFCASSVTGGSSSYEQYFGPGTRLTVT.